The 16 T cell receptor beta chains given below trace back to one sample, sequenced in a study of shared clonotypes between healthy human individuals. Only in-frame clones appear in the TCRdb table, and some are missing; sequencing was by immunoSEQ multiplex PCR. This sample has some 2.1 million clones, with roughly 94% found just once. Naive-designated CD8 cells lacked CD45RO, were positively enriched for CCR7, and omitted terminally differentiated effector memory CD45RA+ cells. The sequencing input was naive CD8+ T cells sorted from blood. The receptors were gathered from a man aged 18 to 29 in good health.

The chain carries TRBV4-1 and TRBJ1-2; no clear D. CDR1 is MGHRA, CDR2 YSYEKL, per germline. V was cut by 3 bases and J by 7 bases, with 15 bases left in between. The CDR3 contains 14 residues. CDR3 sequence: CASSQATNSPGYTF. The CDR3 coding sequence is TGCGCCAGCAGCCAGGCTACAAATTCTCCTGGCTACACCTTC.

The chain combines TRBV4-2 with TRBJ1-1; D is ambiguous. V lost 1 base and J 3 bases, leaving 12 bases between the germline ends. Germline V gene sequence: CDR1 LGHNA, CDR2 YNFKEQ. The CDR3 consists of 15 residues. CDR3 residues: CASSQGLAQHTEAFF. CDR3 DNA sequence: TGTGCCAGCAGCCAAGGTTTGGCGCAGCACACTGAAGCTTTCTTT.

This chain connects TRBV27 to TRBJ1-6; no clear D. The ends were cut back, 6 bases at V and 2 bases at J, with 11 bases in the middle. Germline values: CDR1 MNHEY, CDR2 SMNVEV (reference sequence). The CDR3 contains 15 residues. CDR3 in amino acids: CASRVTGAYNSPLHF. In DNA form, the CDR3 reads TGTGCCAGCAGAGTAACCGGGGCCTATAATTCACCCCTCCACTTT.

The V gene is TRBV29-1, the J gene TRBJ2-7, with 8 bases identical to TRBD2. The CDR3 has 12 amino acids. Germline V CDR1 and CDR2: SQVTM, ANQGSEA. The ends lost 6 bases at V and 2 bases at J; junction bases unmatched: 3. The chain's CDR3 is CSVGLEPYEQYF. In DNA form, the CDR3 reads TGCAGCGTGGGACTAGAGCCCTACGAGCAGTACTTC.

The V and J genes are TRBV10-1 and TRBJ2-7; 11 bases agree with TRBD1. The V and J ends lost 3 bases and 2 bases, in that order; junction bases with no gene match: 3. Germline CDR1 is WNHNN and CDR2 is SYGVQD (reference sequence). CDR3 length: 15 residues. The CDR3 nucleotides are TGCGCCAGCAGTGAAGGGACAGGGGGGACCTACGAGCAGTACTTC. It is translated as CASSEGTGGTYEQYF.

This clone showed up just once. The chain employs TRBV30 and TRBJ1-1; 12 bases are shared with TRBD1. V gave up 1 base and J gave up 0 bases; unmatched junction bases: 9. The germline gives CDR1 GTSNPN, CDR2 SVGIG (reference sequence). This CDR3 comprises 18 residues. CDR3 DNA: TGTGCCTGGAGTGAGACGGGACAGGGGGCTCAAGTGAACACTGAAGCTTTCTTT. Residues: CAWSETGQGAQVNTEAFF.

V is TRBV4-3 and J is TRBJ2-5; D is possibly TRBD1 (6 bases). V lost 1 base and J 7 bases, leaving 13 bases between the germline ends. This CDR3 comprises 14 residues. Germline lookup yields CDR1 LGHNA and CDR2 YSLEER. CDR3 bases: TGCGCCAGCAGCCAAGTGAACAGGGACCGGACCCAGTACTTC. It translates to CASSQVNRDRTQYF.

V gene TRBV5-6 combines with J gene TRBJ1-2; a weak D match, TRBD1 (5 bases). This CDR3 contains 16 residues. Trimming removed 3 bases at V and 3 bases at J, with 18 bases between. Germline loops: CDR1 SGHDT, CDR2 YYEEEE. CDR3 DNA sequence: TGTGCCAGCAGCTGGGACCAAAGGACAAGCTACTATGGCTACACCTTC. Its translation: CASSWDQRTSYYGYTF.

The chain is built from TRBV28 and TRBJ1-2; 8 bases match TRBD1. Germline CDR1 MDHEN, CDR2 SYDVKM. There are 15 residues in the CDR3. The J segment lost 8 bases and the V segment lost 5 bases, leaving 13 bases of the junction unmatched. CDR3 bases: TGTGCCAGCAGTGACGGACAGGGTGAAACTCGGGGCTACACCTTC. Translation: CASSDGQGETRGYTF.

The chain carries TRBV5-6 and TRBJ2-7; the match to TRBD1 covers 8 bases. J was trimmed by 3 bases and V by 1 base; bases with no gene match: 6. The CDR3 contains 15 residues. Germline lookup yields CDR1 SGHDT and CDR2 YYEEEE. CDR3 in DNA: TGTGCCAGCAGCTTGCAGGACAGGGAGGTCTACGAGCAGTACTTC. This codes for CASSLQDREVYEQYF. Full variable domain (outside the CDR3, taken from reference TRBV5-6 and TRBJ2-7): DAGVTQSPTHLIKTRGQQVTLRCSPKSGHDTVSWYQQALGQGPQFIFQYYEEEERQRGNFPDRFSGHQFPNYSSELNVNALLLGDSALYLCASSLQDREVYEQYFGPGTRLTVT.

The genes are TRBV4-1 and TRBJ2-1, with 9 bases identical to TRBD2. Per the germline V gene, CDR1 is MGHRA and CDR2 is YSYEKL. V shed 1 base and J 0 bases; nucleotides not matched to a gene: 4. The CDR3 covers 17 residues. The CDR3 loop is CASSQGLAGSSYNEQFF. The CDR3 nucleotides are TGCGCCAGCAGCCAAGGGCTAGCGGGGAGCTCCTACAATGAGCAGTTCTTC.

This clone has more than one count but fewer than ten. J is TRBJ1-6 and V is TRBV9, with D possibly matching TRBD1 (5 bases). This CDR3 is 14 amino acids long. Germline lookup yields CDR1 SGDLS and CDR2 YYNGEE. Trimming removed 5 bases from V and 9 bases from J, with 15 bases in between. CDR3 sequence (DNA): TGTGCCAGCAGGGGGCCGGACGTTGTTTCACCCCTCCACTTT. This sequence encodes CASRGPDVVSPLHF.

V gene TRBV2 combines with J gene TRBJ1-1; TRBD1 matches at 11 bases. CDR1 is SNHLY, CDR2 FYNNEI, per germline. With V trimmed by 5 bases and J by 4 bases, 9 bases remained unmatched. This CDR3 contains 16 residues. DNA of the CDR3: TGTGCCAGCAGTCGCCGGGACAGGGGGGGACGCACTGAAGCTTTCTTT. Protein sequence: CASSRRDRGGRTEAFF.

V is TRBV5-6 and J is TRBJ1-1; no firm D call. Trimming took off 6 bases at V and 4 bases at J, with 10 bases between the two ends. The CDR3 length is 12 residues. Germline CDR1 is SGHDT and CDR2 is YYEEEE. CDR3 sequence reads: CASTGWGTEAFF. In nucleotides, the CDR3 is TGTGCCAGCACGGGATGGGGCACTGAAGCTTTCTTT.

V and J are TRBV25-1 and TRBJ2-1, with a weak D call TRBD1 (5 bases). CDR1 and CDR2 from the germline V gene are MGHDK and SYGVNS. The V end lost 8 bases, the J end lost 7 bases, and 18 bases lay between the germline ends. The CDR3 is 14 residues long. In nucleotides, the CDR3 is TGTGCCAGCGTACTTACAGGTTTGGGGAATGAGCAGTTCTTC. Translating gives CASVLTGLGNEQFF.

CDR3 bases: TGTGCCAGCAGCTTGGCACGGGGGACAAACCCCTACGAGCAGTACTTC. It yields the protein CASSLARGTNPYEQYF. The chain joins TRBV5-6 to TRBJ2-7, with D perhaps given as TRBD1 or TRBD2 (6 bases each). This CDR3 has 16 amino acids. CDR1 is SGHDT, CDR2 YYEEEE, per germline. V gave up 0 bases and J gave up 2 bases, with 15 bases separating them.